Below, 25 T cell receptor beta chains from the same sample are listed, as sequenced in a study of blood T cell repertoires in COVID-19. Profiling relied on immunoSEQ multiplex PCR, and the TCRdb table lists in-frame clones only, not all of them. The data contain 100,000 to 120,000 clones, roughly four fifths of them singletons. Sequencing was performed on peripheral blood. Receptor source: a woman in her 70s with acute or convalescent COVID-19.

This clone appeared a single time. Written as DNA, the CDR3 is TGTGCCATCAGTGAGTCAGGGCGACGGGGGGGCCCTGATACGCAGTATTTT. This translates into CAISESGRRGGPDTQYF. The V and J genes are TRBV10-3 and TRBJ2-3; TRBD2 agrees at 8 bases. The CDR3 has 17 amino acids. In germline, CDR1 is ENHRY, CDR2 SYGVKD. J gave up 6 bases and V 0 bases, and 11 bases lay outside the gene matches.

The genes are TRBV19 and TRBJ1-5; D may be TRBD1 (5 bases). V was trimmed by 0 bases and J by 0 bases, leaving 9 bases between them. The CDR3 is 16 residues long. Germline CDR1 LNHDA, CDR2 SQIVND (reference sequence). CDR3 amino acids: CASSIEAGYSNQPQHF. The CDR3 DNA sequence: TGTGCCAGTAGTATAGAGGCAGGGTATAGCAATCAGCCCCAGCATTTT.

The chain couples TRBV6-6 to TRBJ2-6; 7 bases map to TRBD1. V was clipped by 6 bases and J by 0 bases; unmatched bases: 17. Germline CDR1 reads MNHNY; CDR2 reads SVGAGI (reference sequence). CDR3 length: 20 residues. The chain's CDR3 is CASSPDHPGQVSSGANVLTF. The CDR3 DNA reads TGTGCCAGCAGCCCCGACCACCCCGGACAGGTGTCCTCTGGGGCCAACGTCCTGACTTTC.

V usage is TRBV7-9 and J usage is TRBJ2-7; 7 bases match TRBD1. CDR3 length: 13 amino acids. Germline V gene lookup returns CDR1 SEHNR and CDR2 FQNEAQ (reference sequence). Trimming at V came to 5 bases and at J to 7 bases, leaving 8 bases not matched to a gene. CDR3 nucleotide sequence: TGTGCCAGCAGCGTTTCAGGGGGAACGGAGCAGTACTTC. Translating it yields CASSVSGGTEQYF.

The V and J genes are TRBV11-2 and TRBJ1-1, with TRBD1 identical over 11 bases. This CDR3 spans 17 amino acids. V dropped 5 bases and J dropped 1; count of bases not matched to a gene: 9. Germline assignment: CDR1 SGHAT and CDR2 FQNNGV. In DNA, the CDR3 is TGTGCCAGCAGCCTACAAGGACAGGGGGCGCGGAACACTGAAGCTTTCTTT. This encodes CASSLQGQGARNTEAFF.

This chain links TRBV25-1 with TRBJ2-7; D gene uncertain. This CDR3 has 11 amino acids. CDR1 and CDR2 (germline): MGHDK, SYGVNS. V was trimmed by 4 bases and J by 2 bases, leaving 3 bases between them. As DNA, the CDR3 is TGTGCCAGCAGTGTAACCTACGAGCAGTACTTC. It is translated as CASSVTYEQYF.

The CDR3 region has the DNA TGCGCCAGCAGCCAAGATAAAGGCACAGGGGGGGCGCAGTATTTT. Its translation is CASSQDKGTGGAQYF. The rearrangement joins TRBV4-3 to TRBJ2-3; perhaps TRBD1 as D (8 bases). The CDR3 extends over 15 amino acids. Germline V gene lookup returns CDR1 LGHNA and CDR2 YSLEER. V was pared by 0 bases and J by 10 bases, with 17 bases between.

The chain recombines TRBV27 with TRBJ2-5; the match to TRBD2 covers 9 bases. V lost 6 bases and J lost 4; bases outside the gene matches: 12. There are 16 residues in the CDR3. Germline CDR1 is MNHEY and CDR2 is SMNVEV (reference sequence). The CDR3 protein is CASSTRALAGGETQYF. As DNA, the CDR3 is TGTGCCAGCAGCACAAGGGCACTAGCGGGTGGAGAGACCCAGTACTTC.

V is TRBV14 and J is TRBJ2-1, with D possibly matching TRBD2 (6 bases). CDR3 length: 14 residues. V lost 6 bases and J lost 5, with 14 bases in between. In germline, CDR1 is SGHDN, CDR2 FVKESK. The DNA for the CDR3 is TGTGCCAGCAGTTTCGGGGGATCGAACAATGAGCAGTTCTTC. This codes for CASSFGGSNNEQFF.

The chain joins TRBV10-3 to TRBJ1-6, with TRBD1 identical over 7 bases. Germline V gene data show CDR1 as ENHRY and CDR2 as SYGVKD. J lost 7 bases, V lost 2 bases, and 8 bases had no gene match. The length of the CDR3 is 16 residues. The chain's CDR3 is CAISEPRQGGNSPLHF. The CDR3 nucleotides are TGTGCCATCAGTGAGCCTAGACAGGGCGGGAATTCACCCCTCCACTTT.

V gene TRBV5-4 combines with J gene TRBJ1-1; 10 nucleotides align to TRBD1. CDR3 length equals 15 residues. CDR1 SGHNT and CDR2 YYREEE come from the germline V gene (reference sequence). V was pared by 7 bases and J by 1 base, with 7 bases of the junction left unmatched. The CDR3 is CASRMGQGTNTEAFF. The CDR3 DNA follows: TGTGCCAGCCGAATGGGACAGGGGACGAACACTGAAGCTTTCTTT. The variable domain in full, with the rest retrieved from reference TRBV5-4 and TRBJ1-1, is ETGVTQSPTHLIKTRGQQVTLRCSSQSGHNTVSWYQQALGQGPQFIFQYYREEENGRGNFPPRFSGLQFPNYSSELNVNALELDDSALYLCASRMGQGTNTEAFFGQGTRLTVV.

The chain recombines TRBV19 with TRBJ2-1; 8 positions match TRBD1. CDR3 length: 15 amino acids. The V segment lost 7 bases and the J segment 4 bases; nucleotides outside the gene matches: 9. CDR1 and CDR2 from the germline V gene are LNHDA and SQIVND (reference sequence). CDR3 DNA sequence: TGTGCCAGTACGAGGGGGACAGGCAAATACAATGAGCAGTTCTTC. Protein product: CASTRGTGKYNEQFF.

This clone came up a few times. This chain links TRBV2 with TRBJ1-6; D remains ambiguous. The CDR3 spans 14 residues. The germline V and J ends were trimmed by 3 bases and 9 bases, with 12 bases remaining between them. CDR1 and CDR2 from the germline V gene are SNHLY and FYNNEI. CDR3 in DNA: TGTGCCAGCAGTGATAGAGGGTCGCCTTCACCCCTCCACTTT. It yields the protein CASSDRGSPSPLHF. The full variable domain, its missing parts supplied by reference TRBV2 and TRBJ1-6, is EPEVTQTPSHQVTQMGQEVILRCVPISNHLYFYWYRQILGQKVEFLVSFYNNEISEKSEIFDDQFSVERPDGSNFTLKIRSTKLEDSAMYFCASSDRGSPSPLHFGNGTRLTVT.

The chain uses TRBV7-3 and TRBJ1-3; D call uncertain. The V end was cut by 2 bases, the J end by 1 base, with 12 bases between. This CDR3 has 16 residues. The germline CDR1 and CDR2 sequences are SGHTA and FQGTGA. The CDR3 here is CASSLESFSSGNTIYF. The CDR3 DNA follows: TGTGCCAGCAGCTTAGAGTCATTTTCTTCTGGAAACACCATATATTTT.

CDR3 nucleotides: TGCGCCAGCAGTGAGTCTGAACGGGGAATGAAAGCTTTCTTT. Encoded protein: CASSESERGMKAFF. This chain joins TRBV10-1 and TRBJ1-1; no reliable D call. The CDR3 contains 14 residues. CDR1 and CDR2 (germline): WNHNN, SYGVQD (reference sequence). V gave up 0 bases and J gave up 9 bases, with 14 bases separating them.

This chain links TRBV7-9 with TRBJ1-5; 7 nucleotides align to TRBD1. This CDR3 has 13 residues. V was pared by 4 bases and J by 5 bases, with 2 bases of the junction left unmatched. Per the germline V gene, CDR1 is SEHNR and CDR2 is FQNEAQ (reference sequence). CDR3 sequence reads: CASSWDSYQPQHF. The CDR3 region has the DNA TGTGCCAGCAGCTGGGACAGTTATCAGCCCCAGCATTTT.

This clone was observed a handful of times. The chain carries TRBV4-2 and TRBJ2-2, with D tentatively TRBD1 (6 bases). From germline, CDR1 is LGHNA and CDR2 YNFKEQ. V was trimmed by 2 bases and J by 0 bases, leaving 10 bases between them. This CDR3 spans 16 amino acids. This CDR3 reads CASSQRTETNTGELFF. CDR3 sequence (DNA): TGTGCCAGCAGCCAACGGACAGAAACGAACACCGGGGAGCTGTTTTTT.

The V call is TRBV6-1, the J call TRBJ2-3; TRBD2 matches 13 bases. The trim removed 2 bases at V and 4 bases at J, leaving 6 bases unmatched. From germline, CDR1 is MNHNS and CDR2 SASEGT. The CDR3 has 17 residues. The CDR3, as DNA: TGTGCCAGCAGTGAACTCGGACTAGCGGGAGACGCAGATACGCAGTATTTT. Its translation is CASSELGLAGDADTQYF.

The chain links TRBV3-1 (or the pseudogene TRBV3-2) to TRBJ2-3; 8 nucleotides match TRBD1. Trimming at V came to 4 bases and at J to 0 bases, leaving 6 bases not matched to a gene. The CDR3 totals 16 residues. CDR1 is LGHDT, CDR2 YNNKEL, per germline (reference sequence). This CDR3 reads CASSRGTGVSTDTQYF. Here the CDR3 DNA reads TGTGCCAGCAGCCGTGGGACAGGCGTTAGCACAGATACGCAGTATTTT.

CDR3 nucleotides: TGTGCCACCGGGCCAGGGGTCAGGGTCCAAGAGACCCAGTACTTC. Translation: CATGPGVRVQETQYF. This rearrangement joins TRBV15 to TRBJ2-5, with D maybe TRBD1 (6 bases). V shed 8 bases and J shed 1 base, with 17 bases lying between them. Germline loops: CDR1 LNHNV, CDR2 YYDKDF (reference sequence). CDR3 length: 15 residues.

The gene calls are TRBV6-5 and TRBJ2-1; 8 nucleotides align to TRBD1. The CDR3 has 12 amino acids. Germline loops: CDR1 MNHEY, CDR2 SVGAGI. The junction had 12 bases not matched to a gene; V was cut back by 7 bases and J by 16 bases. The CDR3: CASITSTGVGFF. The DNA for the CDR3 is TGTGCCAGCATTACCTCGACAGGGGTCGGTTTCTTC.

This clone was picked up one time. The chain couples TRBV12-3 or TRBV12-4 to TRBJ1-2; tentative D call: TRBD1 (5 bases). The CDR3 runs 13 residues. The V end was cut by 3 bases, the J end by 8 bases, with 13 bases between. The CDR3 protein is CASSFMGRRGYTF. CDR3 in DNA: TGTGCCAGCAGTTTTATGGGGCGTCGGGGCTACACCTTC.

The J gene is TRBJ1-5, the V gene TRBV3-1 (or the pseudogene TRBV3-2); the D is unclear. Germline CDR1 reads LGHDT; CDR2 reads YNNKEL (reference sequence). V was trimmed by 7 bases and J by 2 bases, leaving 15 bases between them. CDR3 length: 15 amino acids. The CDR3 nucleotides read TGTGCCAGCACCCTATCCCCTGCTGGCAATCAGCCCCAGCATTTT. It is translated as CASTLSPAGNQPQHF.

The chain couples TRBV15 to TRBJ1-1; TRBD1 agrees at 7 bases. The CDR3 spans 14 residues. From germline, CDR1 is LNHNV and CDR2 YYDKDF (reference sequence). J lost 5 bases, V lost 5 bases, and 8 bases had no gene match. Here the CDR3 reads CATSHDRASTEAFF. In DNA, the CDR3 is TGTGCCACCAGCCACGACAGGGCGAGTACTGAAGCTTTCTTT.

CDR3 bases: TGTGCCACCAGTGAAGGGGCCCGTCCCCGGACCCAGTACTTC. It yields the protein CATSEGARPRTQYF. V usage is TRBV24-1 and J usage is TRBJ2-5, with D possibly TRBD1 on 5 matching bases. The germline V gene has CDR1 KGHDR and CDR2 SFDVKD. V shed 4 bases and J shed 7 bases, with 15 bases lying between them. The CDR3 runs to 14 residues.